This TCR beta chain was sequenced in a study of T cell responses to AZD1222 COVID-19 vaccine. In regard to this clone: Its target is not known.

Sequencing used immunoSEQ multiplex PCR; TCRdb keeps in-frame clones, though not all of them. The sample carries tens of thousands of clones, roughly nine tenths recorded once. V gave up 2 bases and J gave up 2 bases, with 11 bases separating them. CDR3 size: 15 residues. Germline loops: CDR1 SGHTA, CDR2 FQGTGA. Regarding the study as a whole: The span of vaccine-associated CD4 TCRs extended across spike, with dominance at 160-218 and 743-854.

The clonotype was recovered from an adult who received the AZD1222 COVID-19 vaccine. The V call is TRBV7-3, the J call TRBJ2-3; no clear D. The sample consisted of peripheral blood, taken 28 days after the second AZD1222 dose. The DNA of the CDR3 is TGTGCCAGCAGCTTAGGCCCTACGCCCACAGATACGCAGTATTTT. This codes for CASSLGPTPTDTQYF.